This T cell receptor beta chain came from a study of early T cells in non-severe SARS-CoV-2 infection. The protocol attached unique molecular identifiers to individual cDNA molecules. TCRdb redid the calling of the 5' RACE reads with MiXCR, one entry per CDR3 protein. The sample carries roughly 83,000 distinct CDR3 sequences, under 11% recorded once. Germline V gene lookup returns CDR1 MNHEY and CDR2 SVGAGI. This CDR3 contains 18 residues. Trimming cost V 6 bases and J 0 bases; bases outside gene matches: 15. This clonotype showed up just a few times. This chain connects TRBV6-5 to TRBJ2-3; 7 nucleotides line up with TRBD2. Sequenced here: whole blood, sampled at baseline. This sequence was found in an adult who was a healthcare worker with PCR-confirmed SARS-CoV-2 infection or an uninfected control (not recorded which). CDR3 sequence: CASRKRGDQYTSTDTQYF. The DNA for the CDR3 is TGTGCCAGCAGAAAACGGGGGGACCAATATACTAGCACAGATACGCAGTATTTT.